The sequence of this T cell receptor (beta chain) was determined in a study of monozygotic twins with inflammatory bowel disease. TCRdb re-called the 5' RACE reads and gives one entry per CDR3 protein, without DNA. Its table records over 110,000 distinct CDR3 sequences. The CDR3 runs to 15 residues. Looked up from germline, CDR1 is DFQATT and CDR2 is SNEGSKA (reference sequence). The V call is TRBV20-1, the J call TRBJ2-4; absent DNA, TCRdb's TRBD2 call cannot be checked. Sequencing was performed on blood. The TCR originated in a human donor with ulcerative colitis or Crohn's disease, or a healthy co-twin of an affected twin (not recorded which). CDR3 amino acids: CSGGSGGARRNIQYF.